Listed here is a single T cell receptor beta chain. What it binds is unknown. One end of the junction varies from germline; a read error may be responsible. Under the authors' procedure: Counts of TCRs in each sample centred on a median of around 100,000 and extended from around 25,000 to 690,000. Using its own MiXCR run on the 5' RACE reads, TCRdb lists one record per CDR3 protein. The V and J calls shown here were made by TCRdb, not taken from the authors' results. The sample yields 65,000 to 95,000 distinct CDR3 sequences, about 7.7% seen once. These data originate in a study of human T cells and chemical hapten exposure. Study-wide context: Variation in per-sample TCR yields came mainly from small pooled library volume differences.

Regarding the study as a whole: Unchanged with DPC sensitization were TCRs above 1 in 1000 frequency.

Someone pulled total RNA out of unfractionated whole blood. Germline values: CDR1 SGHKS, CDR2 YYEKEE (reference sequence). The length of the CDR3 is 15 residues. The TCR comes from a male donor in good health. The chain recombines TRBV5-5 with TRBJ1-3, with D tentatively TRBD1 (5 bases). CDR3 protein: CASSLDIPSGNTIYF. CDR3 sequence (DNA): TGTGCCAGCAGTTTGGACATCCCCTCTGGAAACACCATATATTTT.